The rows below give T cell receptor beta chains drawn from one sample of a study of blood T cell repertoires in COVID-19. Clones were sequenced by immunoSEQ multiplex PCR, and TCRdb holds only the in-frame ones, with some missing. This repertoire shows roughly 130,000 clones, 84% found once; its top ten account for 12%. The sequencing input was peripheral blood. The receptor source for this set is an older woman with acute or convalescent COVID-19. Each CDR3 is given with its conserved first and last residue. D genes are given only for firm matches. Some rows mark clone size as missing; the rest say once, few, many or name a class of expanded clone.

J gene	D gene	clone size	V gene	CDR3 DNA	CDR3 protein
TRBJ1-2	TRBD1	NA	TRBV5-4	TGTGCCAGCAGCTTGATGACAGGGGATCTTGGCTACACCTTC	CASSLMTGDLGYTF
TRBJ1-5	NA	NA	TRBV18	TGTGCCAGCTCGGAAAACGAGGGCTATGGGAGCAATCAGCCCCAGCATTTT	CASSENEGYGSNQPQHF
TRBJ1-2	TRBD1	NA	TRBV10-2	TGCGCCAGCAGTGCACGTACAGGGGGGGGCTATGGCTACACCTTC	CASSARTGGGYGYTF
TRBJ1-2	NA	NA	TRBV19	TGTGCCAGTACCCCTTCGAGACAGAACTATGGCTACACCTTC	CASTPSRQNYGYTF
TRBJ1-1	NA	few	TRBV5-1	TGCGCCAGCAGCCTCGACAGGAACACTGAAGCTTTCTTT	CASSLDRNTEAFF
TRBJ1-2	TRBD1	NA	TRBV9	TGTGCCAGCAGCGCCTCGGGACAGCACTATGGCTACACCTTC	CASSASGQHYGYTF
TRBJ1-1	NA	NA	TRBV6-5	TGTGCCAGCAATTTGATGGGGGGTAAGAACACTGAAGCTTTCTTT	CASNLMGGKNTEAFF
TRBJ1-2	TRBD1	once	TRBV3-1/TRBV3-2	TGTGCCAGCAGCCAAGAACGCCGGACAGGTGGCTACACCTTC	CASSQERRTGGYTF
TRBJ1-5	TRBD1	NA	TRBV28	TGTGCCAGCAGTTCCGAACAGGGGAATCAGCCCCAGCATTTT	CASSSEQGNQPQHF
TRBJ1-2	NA	NA	TRBV4-2	TGTGCCAGCAGCGCCATGACCTCACCATCAGGCTATGGCTACACCTTC	CASSAMTSPSGYGYTF
TRBJ1-2	NA	NA	TRBV5-5	TGTGCCAGCAGCTTACAGGGTGAGGGACGGTATGGCTACACCTTC	CASSLQGEGRYGYTF
TRBJ1-2	NA	NA	TRBV5-4	TGTGCCAGCAGACCGAACGCTTGGGGCAGGATTAACTATGGCTACACCTTC	CASRPNAWGRINYGYTF
TRBJ1-1	TRBD1	NA	TRBV29-1	TGCAGCGTGAGGGGGACAGTTGCCGGCAACACTGAAGCTTTCTTT	CSVRGTVAGNTEAFF
TRBJ1-4	NA	NA	TRBV5-5	TGTGCCAGCAGACCACAGCGGCAAGAAAAACTGTTTTTT	CASRPQRQEKLFF
TRBJ1-2	NA	few	TRBV12-5	TGTGCTAGTGGTTTGGGGGAAGGGGCGTCGAACTATGGCTACACCTTC	CASGLGEGASNYGYTF
TRBJ1-2	TRBD1	NA	TRBV27	TGTGCCAGCAGTTTATACTACCCGGGACAGGGAGGTGGCTACACCTTC	CASSLYYPGQGGGYTF
TRBJ1-1	NA	few	TRBV2	TGTGCCAGCATCCTCATAACTCCTCAAGCTTTCTTT	CASILITPQAFF
TRBJ1-5	TRBD1	NA	TRBV2	TGTGCCAGCAGTGTCCAGGGGGATAGCAATCAGCCCCAGCATTTT	CASSVQGDSNQPQHF
TRBJ2-1	NA	NA	TRBV5-1	TGCGCCAGCAGCCCTAGAGGGAGCTCCTACAATGAGCAGTTCTTC	CASSPRGSSYNEQFF
TRBJ1-2	NA	NA	TRBV3-1/TRBV3-2	TGTGCCAGCAGCCAAGCTTCGGGGGGCGGCTATGGCTACACCTTC	CASSQASGGGYGYTF
TRBJ1-2	TRBD1	NA	TRBV3-1/TRBV3-2	TGTGCCAGCTGGGACAGCTCCTATGGCTACACCTTC	CASWDSSYGYTF
TRBJ1-4	NA	NA	TRBV25-1	TGTGCCAGCAGTCAAACAGGGATGGGTCAAGAAAAACTGTTTTTT	CASSQTGMGQEKLFF
TRBJ2-4	NA	NA	TRBV30	TGTGCCTTTGAGGCGGGGGCAAACATTCAGTACTTC	CAFEAGANIQYF
TRBJ2-7	TRBD1	NA	TRBV5-1	TGCGCCAGCAGCCTAGGCGGTGTAGGGACAGCCTACGAGCAGTACTTC	CASSLGGVGTAYEQYF
TRBJ2-3	NA	NA	TRBV14	TGTGCCAGCAGCCAAGTCACAATGAGGGATACGCAGTATTTT	CASSQVTMRDTQYF
TRBJ1-6	TRBD1	NA	TRBV11-3	TGTGCCAGCAGCTTCAAAGGGGGCTCACCCCTCCACTTT	CASSFKGGSPLHF
TRBJ1-2	NA	NA	TRBV7-2	TGTGCCAGCAGCCTATCGACTGCTACCTCTATGGGCTACACCTTC	CASSLSTATSMGYTF
TRBJ1-2	TRBD1	NA	TRBV4-2	TGTGCCAGCAGCCAAAACACAGGGGGGGACTATGGCTACACCTTC	CASSQNTGGDYGYTF
TRBJ1-5	TRBD1	NA	TRBV2	TGTGCCAGCAGTGGACAGGGAAGAGAGCAGCCCCAGCATTTT	CASSGQGREQPQHF
TRBJ1-1	TRBD1	NA	TRBV11-2	TGTGCCAGCAGCCCCGGACAGGGAGCTAATGGTGAAGCTTTCTTT	CASSPGQGANGEAFF
TRBJ1-2	NA	NA	TRBV2	TGTGCCAGCAGAGTGTTTGGCGGGGAAGGTAACTATGGCTACACCTTC	CASRVFGGEGNYGYTF
TRBJ1-2	NA	NA	TRBV5-4	TGTGCCAGCAGCTTGAGAGGGGGATTCACCTTC	CASSLRGGFTF
TRBJ1-6	NA	NA	TRBV4-1	TGCGCCAGCAGCCCGTCAAGCGCAGGGGAGAATTCACCCCTCCACTTT	CASSPSSAGENSPLHF
TRBJ1-5	TRBD1	NA	TRBV2	TGTGCCAGCAGTGATGACAGGGGAGTAGGGCAGCCCCAGCATTTT	CASSDDRGVGQPQHF
TRBJ1-1	NA	NA	TRBV3-1/TRBV3-2	TGTGCCAGCAGCCCTGACAGCTACACTGAAGCTTTCTTT	CASSPDSYTEAFF
TRBJ1-2	TRBD1	NA	TRBV24-1	TGTGCCACCAGTGATTTACAGGGGGTTGCTTATGGCTACACCTTC	CATSDLQGVAYGYTF
TRBJ1-1	TRBD1	NA	TRBV7-3	TGTGCCAGCAGCCCTGATCAGGGGGCTCTGAGATACACTGAAGCTTTCTTT	CASSPDQGALRYTEAFF
TRBJ2-7	NA	NA	TRBV6-6	TGTGCCAGCAGCAACTCCGGGACTTACTACGAGCAGTACTTC	CASSNSGTYYEQYF
TRBJ1-2	NA	NA	TRBV12-3/TRBV12-4	TGTGCCAGCAGTCGCTCCTCGGAGAGTGGCTACACCTTC	CASSRSSESGYTF
TRBJ2-2	TRBD1	NA	TRBV11-2	TGTGCCAGCTCCGGGACAGCGAACACCGGGGAGCTGTTTTTT	CASSGTANTGELFF
TRBJ2-1	NA	NA	TRBV28	TGTGCCATCAGATATTTTCGTTATGAGCAGTTCTTC	CAIRYFRYEQFF
TRBJ1-2	NA	NA	TRBV12-3/TRBV12-4	TGTGCCAGCAGTTTTTCCGGGAACACCTACACCTTC	CASSFSGNTYTF
TRBJ2-5	TRBD2	NA	TRBV30	TGTGCCTGGGCGAAGGGAGGGGAAGAGACCCAGTACTTC	CAWAKGGEETQYF
TRBJ1-3	TRBD1	NA	TRBV5-5	TGTGCCAGCAGCTTTGTGACAGGGGAAGTTTTTGGAAACACCATATATTTT	CASSFVTGEVFGNTIYF
TRBJ1-2	NA	NA	TRBV7-8	TGTGCCAGCAGCCAGCTAAGCAGGGTGGCTGGCTACACCTTC	CASSQLSRVAGYTF
TRBJ2-3	TRBD1	NA	TRBV7-3	TGTGCCAGCAGCTTAACGGCAGGGACAGGGAGTTTCACAGATACGCAGTATTTT	CASSLTAGTGSFTDTQYF
TRBJ1-1	NA	NA	TRBV27	TGTGCCAGCAGTTCCCCCCCCGGGAGACGCGCGAACACTGAAGCTTTCTTT	CASSSPPGRRANTEAFF
TRBJ2-4	TRBD1	NA	TRBV24-1	TGTGCCACCAGTGATGCGGGACAGGCGGGCAAAAACATTCAGTACTTC	CATSDAGQAGKNIQYF
TRBJ2-3	TRBD1	NA	TRBV27	TGTGCCAGCAGCCCAGGACAGGGGGCTGCAGATACGCAGTATTTT	CASSPGQGAADTQYF
TRBJ1-4	TRBD1	NA	TRBV28	TGTGCCAGCAACGGACAGGGGCAGGAAAAACTGTTTTTT	CASNGQGQEKLFF
TRBJ1-2	NA	NA	TRBV5-8	TGTGCCAGCAGCGAAGGCCAGGGTTACTATGGCTACACCTTC	CASSEGQGYYGYTF
TRBJ1-1	NA	NA	TRBV23-1	TGCGCCAGCAGGGAGGCGGAGTTGAACACTGAAGCTTTCTTT	CASREAELNTEAFF